This passage covers 17 T cell receptor beta chains from one sample sequenced in a study of blood T cell repertoires in COVID-19. Sequenced by immunoSEQ multiplex PCR; TCRdb stores in-frame clones only, minus some. The data contain about 120,000 clones, 65% to 90% of them singletons. Specimen: peripheral blood. These TCRs come from an elderly man with acute or convalescent COVID-19.

This clone was seen just once. The chain has TRBV7-9 and TRBJ2-5, with 8 bases lining up with TRBD1. With 5 bases clipped from V and 5 bases from J, the junction kept 4 bases outside the gene matches. This CDR3 is built from 13 residues. The germline CDR1 and CDR2 sequences are SEHNR and FQNEAQ (reference sequence). CDR3: CASSPGGRETQYF. The DNA for the CDR3 is TGTGCCAGCAGCCCAGGGGGCCGGGAGACCCAGTACTTC.

This chain links TRBV20-1 with TRBJ2-7; TRBD2 might be the D (5 bases). The V end lost 3 bases, the J end lost 6 bases, and 18 bases lay between the germline ends. CDR1 and CDR2 from the germline V gene are DFQATT and SNEGSKA (reference sequence). The CDR3 extends over 14 amino acids. The CDR3 loop reads CSASRQTGSFEQYF. The CDR3 coding sequence is TGCAGTGCTAGTAGACAAACGGGGTCATTCGAGCAGTACTTC.

The J gene is TRBJ2-6, the V gene TRBV3-1 (or the pseudogene TRBV3-2); TRBD1 might be the D (5 bases). The germline V gene has CDR1 LGHDT and CDR2 YNNKEL (reference sequence). V lost 5 bases to trimming and J lost 0 bases, with 11 bases between them. CDR3 length: 16 amino acids. Here the CDR3 DNA reads TGTGCCAGCAGCGAAGCACAGGCCTCTGGGGCCAACGTCCTGACTTTC. This gives the protein CASSEAQASGANVLTF.

The chain recombines TRBV11-2 with TRBJ1-4; TRBD1 might be the D (6 bases). The germline CDR1 and CDR2 sequences are SGHAT and FQNNGV. The ends were cut back, 5 bases at V and 4 bases at J, with 14 bases in the middle. The CDR3 contains 15 residues. CDR3 protein: CASSPLGQINEKLFF. The CDR3 bases are TGTGCCAGCAGCCCCTTAGGACAGATTAATGAAAAACTGTTTTTT.

The chain carries TRBV3-1 (or the pseudogene TRBV3-2) and TRBJ2-5; 12 nucleotides agree with TRBD2. The germline V gene has CDR1 LGHDT and CDR2 YNNKEL (reference sequence). Losses at the gene ends were 5 bases for V and 6 bases for J; bases not matched to a gene: 10. This CDR3 comprises 16 residues. Written as DNA, the CDR3 is TGTGCCAGCAGCTACCAGGGACTAGCGGGTTCAAAGACCCAGTACTTC. Residues: CASSYQGLAGSKTQYF.

This clone was seen a few times. The rearrangement uses TRBV28 and TRBJ1-1; 9 bases agree with TRBD1. The ends lost 7 bases at V and 0 bases at J; junction bases unmatched: 9. The CDR3 has 16 residues. Per germline, CDR1 MDHEN and CDR2 SYDVKM. CDR3 loop: CASMTRQGGLNTEAFF. The CDR3 DNA reads as TGTGCCAGCATGACCCGACAGGGGGGCTTGAACACTGAAGCTTTCTTT.

This rearrangement joins TRBV19 to TRBJ1-2; D is uncertain. V lost 7 bases and J 5 bases, leaving 11 bases between the germline ends. Germline loops: CDR1 LNHDA, CDR2 SQIVND (reference sequence). The CDR3 has 12 amino acids. CDR3 sequence: CASNAGTYGYTF. CDR3 nucleotides: TGTGCCAGTAACGCGGGAACTTATGGCTACACCTTC.

The chain is built from TRBV18 and TRBJ2-2; a possible D gene is TRBD2 (7 bases). Between the trimmed V and J ends, which lost 2 bases and 1 base, there was a span of 17 bases. Germline CDR1 reads KGHSH; CDR2 reads LQKENI. The CDR3 consists of 18 residues. CDR3 nucleotides: TGTGCCAGCTCACCAACTAGGGGGGGCCCCCTGAACACCGGGGAGCTGTTTTTT. Amino acids: CASSPTRGGPLNTGELFF.

The J gene is TRBJ1-5, the V gene TRBV7-2; D is ambiguous. Germline-derived CDR1 and CDR2 are SGHTA and FQGNSA. This CDR3 region has 15 residues. The V and J ends lost 5 bases and 4 bases respectively, with 15 bases between them. CDR3 sequence: CASSPEGLRNQPQHF. CDR3 bases: TGTGCCAGCAGCCCGGAGGGCCTGCGGAATCAGCCCCAGCATTTT. Full variable domain (outside the CDR3, taken from reference TRBV7-2 and TRBJ1-5): GAGVSQSPSNKVTEKGKDVELRCDPISGHTALYWYRQSLGQGLEFLIYFQGNSAPDKSGLPSDRFSAERTGGSVSTLTIQRTQQEDSAVYLCASSPEGLRNQPQHFGDGTRLSIL.

The chain links TRBV25-1 to TRBJ1-4; D is uncertain. There are 13 residues in the CDR3. Germline V lookup: CDR1 MGHDK, CDR2 SYGVNS. Trimming stripped 6 bases from V and 3 bases from J, with 8 bases between. The CDR3 is CASSRGSNEKLFF. DNA for the CDR3: TGTGCCAGCAGCCGAGGGTCTAATGAAAAACTGTTTTTT.

This chain uses TRBV6-5 with TRBJ2-5; 8 positions agree with TRBD1. The CDR3 length is 13 residues. Germline CDR1 is MNHEY and CDR2 is SVGAGI. Losses at the gene ends were 6 bases for V and 5 bases for J; bases not matched to a gene: 5. The DNA for the CDR3 is TGTGCCAGCAGGCAGGGGGCTTGGGAGACCCAGTACTTC. Translated, it gives CASRQGAWETQYF.

CDR3 sequence: CASSLLSTGSNTGELFF. The CDR3 DNA follows: TGTGCCAGCAGCCTTCTCTCGACAGGGTCGAACACCGGGGAGCTGTTTTTT. The rearrangement uses TRBV6-2 or TRBV6-3 and TRBJ2-2; 7 bases align to TRBD1. This CDR3 has 17 residues. V was pared by 6 bases and J by 0 bases, with 10 bases of the junction left unmatched. Per the germline V gene, CDR1 is MNHEY and CDR2 is SVGEGT.

The DNA of the CDR3 is TGTGCCAGCAGCCAACGAGGGAGGGCCACAGATACGCAGTATTTT. Its protein is CASSQRGRATDTQYF. The chain employs TRBV3-1 (or the pseudogene TRBV3-2) and TRBJ2-3; TRBD2 agrees at 7 bases. Germline CDR1 and CDR2: LGHDT and YNNKEL (reference sequence). This CDR3 has 15 residues. J gave up 2 bases and V 2 bases, and 4 bases lay outside the gene matches.

V and J are TRBV28 and TRBJ2-7, with 13 bases aligning to TRBD2. CDR3 size: 15 residues. Germline lookup yields CDR1 MDHEN and CDR2 SYDVKM. After removal of 6 bases from V and 6 bases from J, the junction contained 8 bases not matched to a gene. The CDR3 reads CASSLTTSGRGEQYF. Here the CDR3 DNA reads TGTGCCAGCAGCCTTACTACTAGCGGGAGGGGCGAGCAGTACTTC.

The chain carries TRBV6-5 and TRBJ2-7; TRBD1 is a possible D gene (6 bases). The V gene's germline CDR1 is MNHEY and CDR2 SVGAGI. CDR3 size: 13 residues. Trimming took 7 bases from V and 4 from J, leaving 14 bases between them. In nucleotides, the CDR3 is TGTGCCAGCACCCCAACAGGGTTGTACGAGCAGTACTTC. Its translation is CASTPTGLYEQYF.

The chain has TRBV7-8 and TRBJ1-2, with D possibly TRBD1 on 5 matching bases. The CDR3 has 14 residues. Germline V CDR1 and CDR2: SGHVS, FQNEAQ. Trimming removed 5 bases at V and 8 bases at J, with 18 bases between. This CDR3 reads CASSEQGPGWGYTF. In DNA, the CDR3 is TGTGCCAGCAGCGAGCAGGGCCCCGGCTGGGGCTACACCTTC.

This chain connects TRBV2 to TRBJ2-3, with D perhaps matching TRBD2 (6 bases). This CDR3 spans 15 amino acids. CDR1 is SNHLY, CDR2 FYNNEI, per germline. The V end lost 2 bases, the J end lost 8 bases, and 17 bases lay between the germline ends. The CDR3 reads CASSETGSAAGTQYF. The CDR3 bases are TGTGCCAGCAGTGAAACAGGTTCGGCAGCGGGTACGCAGTATTTT.